This is a list of T cell receptor beta chains from one sample in a study of blood T cell repertoires in COVID-19. Libraries were prepared by immunoSEQ multiplex PCR; TCRdb keeps only in-frame clonotypes and omits some of them. Altogether about 370,000 clones are present, around 92% being singletons, with the ten largest covering approximately 3%. The sequenced sample was peripheral blood. Every receptor here comes from a woman aged 25 to 39 with COVID-19, enrolled during active disease. Each CDR3 is given with its conserved first and last residue. D genes are given only for firm matches. The listing skips clone size in some rows; elsewhere it reads once, few, many or a size class.

.	TRBV28	13	.	TRBJ2-7	TGTGCCAGCAGTCCACAGACACTTTACGAGCAGTACTTC	CASSPQTLYEQYF
.	TRBV18	17	TRBD2	TRBJ2-1	TGTGCCAGCTCACCCAACCGACTAGCGGGAGGGTACAATGAGCAGTTCTTC	CASSPNRLAGGYNEQFF
.	TRBV7-2	15	.	TRBJ2-2	TGTGCCAGCAGCTTAGCGGGGGCCATCACCGGGGAGCTGTTTTTT	CASSLAGAITGELFF
once	TRBV19	20	TRBD1	TRBJ2-6	TGTGCCAGTAGTAACGGACAGGGGGGTCCTAGAAACTCTGGGGCCAACGTCCTGACTTTC	CASSNGQGGPRNSGANVLTF
.	TRBV6-5	14	.	TRBJ1-5	TGTGCCAGCAGTCGAGCCCACTTTAATCAGCCCCAGCATTTT	CASSRAHFNQPQHF
.	TRBV28	17	TRBD1	TRBJ2-5	TGTGCCAGCAGGGCCGGGACAGGGTACCCGCTTGGTGAGACCCAGTACTTC	CASRAGTGYPLGETQYF
.	TRBV19	14	.	TRBJ2-2	TGTGCCAGTAGGATTCGACAACCCACCGGGGAGCTGTTTTTT	CASRIRQPTGELFF
.	TRBV7-9	12	.	TRBJ2-3	TGTGCCAGCAGCGTACGACAGGATACGCAGTATTTT	CASSVRQDTQYF
once	TRBV2	17	TRBD2	TRBJ2-4	TGTGCCAGCAGTGAGCGGGGGGGCCACGGGACCAAAAACATTCAGTACTTC	CASSERGGHGTKNIQYF
.	TRBV19	16	.	TRBJ1-5	TGTGCCAGTAGTCCCCGTGCAGGGGAAAGCAATCAGCCCCAGCATTTT	CASSPRAGESNQPQHF
.	TRBV29-1	14	TRBD1	TRBJ1-1	TGCAGCGTTGGACTTGAGACAGGGGCGACTGAAGCTTTCTTT	CSVGLETGATEAFF
.	TRBV6-5	13	.	TRBJ1-2	TGTGCCACTAAAATCGGGACATGGTATGGCTACACCTTC	CATKIGTWYGYTF
once	TRBV5-1	16	TRBD2	TRBJ2-2	TGCGCCAGCAGCTTACTAGCGGGGGGGACCGACGGGGAGCTGTTTTTT	CASSLLAGGTDGELFF
few	TRBV6-5	16	TRBD2	TRBJ2-1	TGTGCCAGCAGTTACAGAGGGACTAGCGGGAGGCGGGGGCAGTTCTTC	CASSYRGTSGRRGQFF
.	TRBV11-3	13	.	TRBJ2-7	TGTGCCAGCAGCCAAACTAGCTCCTACGAGCAGTACTTC	CASSQTSSYEQYF
.	TRBV27	14	TRBD1	TRBJ1-6	TGTGCCAGCAGTTGGACAGGGACCAATTCACCCCTCCACTTT	CASSWTGTNSPLHF
.	TRBV6-6	15	.	TRBJ2-3	TGTGCCAGCAGATCCGGACTAACCGCCACAGATACGCAGTATTTT	CASRSGLTATDTQYF
.	TRBV2	11	.	TRBJ2-3	TGTGCCAGCGGAGGAGGGGATACGCAGTATTTT	CASGGGDTQYF
.	TRBV7-9	18	TRBD1	TRBJ2-1	TGTGCCAGCAGCTTGGGCTTGACCGGGACAGGGGACTACAATGAGCAGTTCTTC	CASSLGLTGTGDYNEQFF
.	TRBV4-1	17	TRBD2	TRBJ2-1	TGCGCCAGCAGCCAAGACCCAGCGGGGGACTTTCACAATGAGCAGTTCTTC	CASSQDPAGDFHNEQFF
once	TRBV7-6	15	TRBD1	TRBJ1-1	TGTGCCAGCAGCTTCCACCGGGACAGGAACACTGAAGCTTTCTTT	CASSFHRDRNTEAFF
.	TRBV6-2/TRBV6-3	13	.	TRBJ2-7	TGTGCCAGCAGCCCACCGAGGCCCTACGAGCAGTACTTC	CASSPPRPYEQYF
.	TRBV19	15	TRBD2	TRBJ2-1	TGTGCCAGTAGCGATAAGCGGGGGGGCTGGAATGAGCAGTTCTTC	CASSDKRGGWNEQFF
.	TRBV2	15	.	TRBJ1-2	TGTGCCAGCAGACAAGGGGCAGGGGCCCCCAATGGCTACACCTTC	CASRQGAGAPNGYTF
.	TRBV14	14	.	TRBJ1-6	TGTGCCAGCAGCCAACGGGGGAGGAATTCACCCCTCCACTTT	CASSQRGRNSPLHF
.	TRBV9	15	.	TRBJ2-3	TGTGCCAGCAGCGTTGGGGGGGCTGGTACAGATACGCAGTATTTT	CASSVGGAGTDTQYF
.	TRBV6-4	15	TRBD2	TRBJ2-1	TGTGCCAGCAGTGAATACGCGGGGGCCTACAATGAGCAGTTCTTC	CASSEYAGAYNEQFF
.	TRBV5-6	16	TRBD2	TRBJ2-1	TGTGCCAGCAGCACAACGGGACTAGCATACCTGGGGGAGCAGTTCTTC	CASSTTGLAYLGEQFF
.	TRBV7-6	16	TRBD2	TRBJ2-1	TGTGCCAGCAGCACAAGGACTAGCGGGGGATACAATGAGCAGTTCTTC	CASSTRTSGGYNEQFF
.	TRBV27	14	.	TRBJ2-1	TGTGCCAGCAGTTTTAATGACATCTACAATGAGCAGTTCTTC	CASSFNDIYNEQFF
few	TRBV5-1	18	.	TRBJ2-2	TGCGCCAGCAGCTTGGTGCATACTCCAATTGGTAGAGGCGGGGAGCTGTTTTTT	CASSLVHTPIGRGGELFF
.	TRBV4-1	15	.	TRBJ1-1	TGCGCCAGCAGCCTTCTAAGCGGTTCAAACACTGAAGCTTTCTTT	CASSLLSGSNTEAFF
.	TRBV7-2	15	.	TRBJ2-3	TGTGCCAGCAGCTCAAGGGACTGGCGTACAGATACGCAGTATTTT	CASSSRDWRTDTQYF
.	TRBV2	15	.	TRBJ1-3	TGTGCCAGCAGTGAAGGAGCTTACTCTGGAAACACCATATATTTT	CASSEGAYSGNTIYF
.	TRBV28	15	TRBD1	TRBJ1-5	TGTGCCAGCAGTTTACACAGGGGTAGCAATCAGCCCCAGCATTTT	CASSLHRGSNQPQHF
.	TRBV19	16	.	TRBJ1-5	TGTGCCAGCCTAAAATTCAGTCAGGGTGTTAATCAGCCCCAGCATTTT	CASLKFSQGVNQPQHF
.	TRBV27	14	TRBD2	TRBJ2-3	TGTGCCAGCAGTTTGGGACTAGCGGGAGATACGCAGTATTTT	CASSLGLAGDTQYF
.	TRBV6-5	14	TRBD1	TRBJ1-5	TGTGCCAGCAGGGGACAGGGTCCCTATCAGCCCCAGCATTTT	CASRGQGPYQPQHF
.	TRBV27	15	.	TRBJ2-5	TGTGCCAGCAGTCAAAACGGAATAGACGGGGAGACCCAGTACTTC	CASSQNGIDGETQYF
.	TRBV4-2	17	TRBD2	TRBJ2-2	TGTGCCAGCAGCCAAGACGAAGCGGGGGGGCCAATCGGGGAGCTGTTTTTT	CASSQDEAGGPIGELFF
.	TRBV29-1	16	TRBD2	TRBJ2-3	TGCAGCGTTGAAGATACCGGGACTAGCATCCCAGATACGCAGTATTTT	CSVEDTGTSIPDTQYF
once	TRBV28	16	.	TRBJ2-1	TGTGCCAGCAGCACTACTAGCATTCGACGACGCGATGAGCAGTTCTTC	CASSTTSIRRRDEQFF
.	TRBV9	18	TRBD2	TRBJ2-6	TGTGCCAGCAGCGTAGTAGCGGGAGCGTACTCTGGGGCCAACGTCCTGACTTTC	CASSVVAGAYSGANVLTF
few	TRBV9	14	.	TRBJ1-4	TGTGCCAGCAGCGTAGTAGGAGGGAATGAAAAACTGTTTTTT	CASSVVGGNEKLFF
.	TRBV28	15	TRBD2	TRBJ2-7	TGTGCCAGCAGTTTAAACCTAGCGGAAACCTACGAGCAGTACTTC	CASSLNLAETYEQYF
.	TRBV3-1/TRBV3-2	16	TRBD2	TRBJ2-7	TGTGCCAGCAGCCAAGAGGAGCGGGGGGGTTCCCACGAGCAGTACTTC	CASSQEERGGSHEQYF
.	TRBV11-2	16	.	TRBJ1-2	TGTGCCAGCAGCCCCGCAGGCCCTCACGCCAACTATGGCTACACCTTC	CASSPAGPHANYGYTF
.	TRBV11-3	13	.	TRBJ2-7	TGTGCCAGCAGCCTACGCCGGGGAGGACAGCAGTACTTC	CASSLRRGGQQYF
once	TRBV6-4	13	TRBD1	TRBJ1-3	TGTGCCGATGACAGGGGCACTGGAAACACCATATATTTT	CADDRGTGNTIYF